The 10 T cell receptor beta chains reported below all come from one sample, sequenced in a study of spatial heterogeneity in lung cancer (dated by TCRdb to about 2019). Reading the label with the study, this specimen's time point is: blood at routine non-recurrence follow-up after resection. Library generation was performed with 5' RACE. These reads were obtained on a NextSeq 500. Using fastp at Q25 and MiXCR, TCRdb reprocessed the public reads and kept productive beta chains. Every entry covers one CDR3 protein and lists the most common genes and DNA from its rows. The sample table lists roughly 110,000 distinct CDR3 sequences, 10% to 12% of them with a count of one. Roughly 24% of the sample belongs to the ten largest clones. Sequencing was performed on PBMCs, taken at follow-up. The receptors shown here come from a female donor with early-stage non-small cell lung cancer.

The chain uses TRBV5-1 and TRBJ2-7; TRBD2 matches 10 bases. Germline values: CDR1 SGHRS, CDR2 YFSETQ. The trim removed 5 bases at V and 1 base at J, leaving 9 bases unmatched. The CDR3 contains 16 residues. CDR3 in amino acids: CASSWPLSGRSYEQYF. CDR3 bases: TGCGCCAGCAGTTGGCCCCTTAGCGGGAGGTCCTACGAGCAGTACTTC. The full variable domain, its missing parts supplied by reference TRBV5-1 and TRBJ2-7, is KAGVTQTPRYLIKTRGQQVTLSCSPISGHRSVSWYQQTPGQGLQFLFEYFSETQRNKGNFPGRFSGRQFSNSRSEMNVSTLELGDSALYLCASSWPLSGRSYEQYFGPGTRLTVT.

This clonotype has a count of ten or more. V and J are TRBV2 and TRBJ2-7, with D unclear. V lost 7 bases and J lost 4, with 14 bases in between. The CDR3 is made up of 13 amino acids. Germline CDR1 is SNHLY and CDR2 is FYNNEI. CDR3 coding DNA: TGTGCCAGCATGGCTCGGAGTGAGTACGAGCAGTACGTC. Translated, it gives CASMARSEYEQYV.

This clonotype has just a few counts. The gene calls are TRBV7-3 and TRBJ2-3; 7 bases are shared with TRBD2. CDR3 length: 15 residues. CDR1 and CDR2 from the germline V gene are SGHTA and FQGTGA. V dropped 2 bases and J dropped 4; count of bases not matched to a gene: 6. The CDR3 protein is CASSLLAGDADTQYF. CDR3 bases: TGTGCCAGCAGCTTACTCGCGGGAGACGCAGATACGCAGTATTTT.

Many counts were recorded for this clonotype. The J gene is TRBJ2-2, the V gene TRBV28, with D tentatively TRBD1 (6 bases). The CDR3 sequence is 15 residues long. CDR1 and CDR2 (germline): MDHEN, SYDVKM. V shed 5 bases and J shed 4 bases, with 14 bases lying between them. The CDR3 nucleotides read TGTGCCAGCAGTCGCAGGGGTGCGGTCACCGGGGAGCTGTTTTTT. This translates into CASSRRGAVTGELFF.

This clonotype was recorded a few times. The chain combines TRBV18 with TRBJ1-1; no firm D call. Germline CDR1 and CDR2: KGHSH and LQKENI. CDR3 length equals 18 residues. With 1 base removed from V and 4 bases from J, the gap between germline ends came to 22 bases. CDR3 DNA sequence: TGTGCCAGCTCACCACTCCGGGGAATCAAGGGATGGGGCACTGAAGCTTTCTTT. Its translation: CASSPLRGIKGWGTEAFF.

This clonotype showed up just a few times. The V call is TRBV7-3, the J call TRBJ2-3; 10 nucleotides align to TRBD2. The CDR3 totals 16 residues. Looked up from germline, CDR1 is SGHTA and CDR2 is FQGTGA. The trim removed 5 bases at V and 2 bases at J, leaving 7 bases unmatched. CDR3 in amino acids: CASSVQAGGITDTQYF. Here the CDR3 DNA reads TGTGCCAGCAGCGTTCAAGCGGGAGGGATCACAGATACGCAGTATTTT.

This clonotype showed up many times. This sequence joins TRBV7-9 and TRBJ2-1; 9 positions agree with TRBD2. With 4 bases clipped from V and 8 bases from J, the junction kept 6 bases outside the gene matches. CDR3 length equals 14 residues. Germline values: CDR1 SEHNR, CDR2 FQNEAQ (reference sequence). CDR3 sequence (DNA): TGTGCCAGCAGCTCCGGGACTAGCTTGGATGAGCAGTTCTTC. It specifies CASSSGTSLDEQFF.

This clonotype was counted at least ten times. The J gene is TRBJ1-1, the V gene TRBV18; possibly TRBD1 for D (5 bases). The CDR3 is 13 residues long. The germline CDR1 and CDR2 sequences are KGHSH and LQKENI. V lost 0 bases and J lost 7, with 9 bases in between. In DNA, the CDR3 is TGTGCCAGCTCACCACCGACAGCTTATGAAGCTTTCTTT. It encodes CASSPPTAYEAFF. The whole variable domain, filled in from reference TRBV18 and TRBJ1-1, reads NAGVMQNPRHLVRRRGQEARLRCSPMKGHSHVYWYRQLPEEGLKFMVYLQKENIIDESGMPKERFSAEFPKEGPSILRIQQVVRGDSAAYFCASSPPTAYEAFFGQGTRLTVV.

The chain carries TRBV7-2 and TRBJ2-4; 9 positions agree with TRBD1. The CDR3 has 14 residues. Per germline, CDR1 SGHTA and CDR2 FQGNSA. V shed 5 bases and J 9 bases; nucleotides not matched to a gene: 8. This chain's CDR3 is CASSHPGQGTIQYF. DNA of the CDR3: TGTGCCAGCAGCCACCCGGGACAGGGCACCATTCAGTACTTC.

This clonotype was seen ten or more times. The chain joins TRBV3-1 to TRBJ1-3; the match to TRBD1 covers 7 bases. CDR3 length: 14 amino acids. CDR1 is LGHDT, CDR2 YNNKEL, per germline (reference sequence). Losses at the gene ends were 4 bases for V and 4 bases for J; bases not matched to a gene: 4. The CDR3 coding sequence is TGTGCCAGCAGCCGTACAGGGGTCGGAAACACCATATATTTT. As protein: CASSRTGVGNTIYF.